A selection of T cell receptor beta chains follows, all from one sample in a study of blood T cells in healthy people across ages. In TCRdb, the 5' RACE reads were re-called with MiXCR into one record per CDR3 protein. The data show 1.5 million to 2 million distinct CDR3 sequences, roughly 27% seen once. The source material was blood. Every receptor here comes from a young woman in good health. Both conserved end residues are part of each CDR3. A D gene is named only where the DNA matches it firmly. Clone size is stated in some rows and not others, as once, few, many or a class when expanded.

CASSLERSNEKRFF TGCGCCAGCAGCTTGGAGCGGTCTAATGAAAAACGGTTTTTT NA TRBJ1-4 TRBV5-1 NA 14
CASSLPTLATYEQYF TGTGCCAGCAGCTTACCCACGCTAGCCACCTACGAGCAGTACTTC NA TRBJ2-7 TRBV7-2 few 15
CASSHRTGTGSSGNTIYF TGTGCCAGCAGCCACCGTACAGGGACGGGTTCCTCTGGAAACACCATATATTTT NA TRBJ1-3 TRBV14 NA 18
CSASGLAGGAGELFF TGCAGTGCTAGTGGACTAGCGGGAGGGGCCGGGGAGCTGTTTTTT TRBD2 TRBJ2-2 TRBV20-1 NA 15
CASGLSQLAGEEFF TGTGCTAGTGGTTTGTCCCAATTAGCGGGGGAGGAGTTCTTC TRBD2 TRBJ2-1 TRBV12-5 many 14
CASSRSSGSIGELFF TGTGCCAGCAGTCGATCGAGCGGGAGTATCGGGGAGCTGTTTTTT TRBD2 TRBJ2-2 TRBV7-2 NA 15
CASSATGGVRNIQYF TGTGCCAGCTCCGCCACGGGGGGAGTACGAAACATTCAGTACTTC TRBD2 TRBJ2-4 TRBV18 NA 15
CATRPGGSRNEQFF TGCGCCACCCGCCCAGGGGGCTCTAGGAATGAGCAGTTCTTC TRBD1 TRBJ2-1 TRBV5-1 NA 14
CASSPDRNGYTF TGCGCCAGCAGCCCCGACAGGAATGGCTACACCTTC NA TRBJ1-2 TRBV5-1 many 12
CAGSAFGYGYTF TGTGCCGGGAGTGCATTCGGCTATGGCTACACCTTC NA TRBJ1-2 TRBV2 NA 12
CASRGIGQGSSYEQYF TGTGCCAGTAGAGGGATAGGACAGGGGAGCTCCTACGAGCAGTACTTC TRBD1 TRBJ2-7 TRBV25-1 NA 16
CASNPKQSADTQYF TGTGCCAGCAACCCTAAACAGAGCGCAGATACGCAGTATTTT NA TRBJ2-3 TRBV7-9 NA 14
CASSVDYGADTQYF TGTGCCAGCAGTGTTGACTATGGCGCAGATACGCAGTATTTT NA TRBJ2-3 TRBV12-3/TRBV12-4 few 14
CASSPGTSGRPSSYNEQFF TGTGCCAGCAGTCCTGGGACTAGCGGGAGGCCAAGCTCCTACAATGAGCAGTTCTTC TRBD2 TRBJ2-1 TRBV12-3/TRBV12-4 NA 19
CSARGGLAGTFTDTRYF TGCAGTGCTAGAGGGGGACTAGCGGGGACGTTCACAGATACGCGGTATTTT TRBD2 TRBJ2-3 TRBV20-1 NA 17
CASSFPGVLAKNIQYF TGTGCCAGCAGTTTTCCAGGCGTACTAGCCAAAAACATTCAGTACTTC NA TRBJ2-4 TRBV12-3/TRBV12-4 few 16
CATSPGQFYEQYF TGTGCCACCAGTCCGGGACAATTTTACGAGCAGTACTTC NA TRBJ2-7 TRBV24-1 NA 13
CASRGLGKETQYF TGTGCCAGCAGGGGACTAGGTAAAGAGACCCAGTACTTC TRBD2 TRBJ2-5 TRBV6-6 NA 13
CASSPRAGSVYEQYF TGTGCCAGCTCGCCTAGGGCAGGCAGCGTCTACGAGCAGTACTTC NA TRBJ2-7 TRBV18 NA 15
CASSRDYTYGELFF TGTGCCAGCAGCAGGGACTACACCTACGGGGAGCTGTTTTTT TRBD2 TRBJ2-2 TRBV7-6 NA 14
CASSLALAGFYTF TGTGCCAGCAGCTTAGCCTTAGCAGGGTTCTACACCTTC NA TRBJ1-2 TRBV7-9 NA 13
CSALPRNTEAFF TGCAGCGCCCTCCCTCGGAACACTGAGGCTTTCTTT NA TRBJ1-1 TRBV29-1 NA 12
CANKNYDEQYF TGCGCCAACAAGAACTACGACGAGCAGTACTTC NA TRBJ2-7 TRBV5-1 NA 11
CATSMAGASQPQHF TGTGCCACCAGCATGGCAGGGGCGAGTCAGCCCCAGCATTTT NA TRBJ1-5 TRBV24-1 NA 14
CASSRPGTGGFNEQFF TGTGCCAGCAGCCGCCCGGGGACAGGGGGATTCAATGAGCAGTTCTTC TRBD1 TRBJ2-1 TRBV14 NA 16
CASSWGRNSYEQYF TGTGCCAGCAGCTGGGGCCGAAACTCCTACGAGCAGTACTTC NA TRBJ2-7 TRBV28 NA 14
CASSFLQGANTGELFF TGCGCCAGCAGCTTCCTGCAGGGGGCGAACACCGGGGAGCTGTTTTTT TRBD1 TRBJ2-2 TRBV5-1 NA 16
CASTPRRTGNTEAFF TGTGCTAGCACCCCGAGAAGGACGGGCAACACTGAAGCTTTCTTT NA TRBJ1-1 TRBV6-5 NA 15
CSASPHEGRGAFF TGCAGTGCTTCCCCTCACGAGGGCCGGGGGGCTTTCTTT NA TRBJ1-1 TRBV20-1 NA 13
CASSLWGSAGANVLTF TGCGCCAGCAGCTTGTGGGGATCCGCCGGGGCCAACGTCCTGACTTTC NA TRBJ2-6 TRBV5-1 few 16
CASSPLAGGRGEQYF TGTGCCAGCAGCCCGTTAGCGGGGGGGCGCGGCGAGCAGTACTTC TRBD2 TRBJ2-7 TRBV7-7 NA 15
CASSQDKWTGDTGELFF TGCGCCAGCAGCCAAGATAAATGGACAGGAGACACCGGGGAGCTGTTTTTT TRBD1 TRBJ2-2 TRBV4-3 few 17
CASSQERIHGYTF TGTGCCAGCAGCCAAGAGCGCATTCATGGCTACACCTTC NA TRBJ1-2 TRBV3-1 NA 13
CATGGRESNYGYTF TGTGCCACAGGGGGACGGGAAAGTAACTATGGCTACACCTTC NA TRBJ1-2 TRBV24-1 few 14
CASSPLGAGGETQYF TGTGCCAGCAGCCCATTAGGAGCGGGGGGAGAGACCCAGTACTTC TRBD2 TRBJ2-5 TRBV7-9 NA 15
CASSQEITSGSYEQYF TGTGCCAGCAGCCAAGAAATTACTAGCGGGTCCTACGAGCAGTACTTC TRBD2 TRBJ2-7 TRBV3-1 many 16
CSAKSAGGPDTEAFF TGCAGCGCCAAATCCGCGGGGGGTCCGGACACTGAAGCTTTCTTT NA TRBJ1-1 TRBV20-1 few 15
CASGLIGGDEQYF TGTGCCAGCGGCTTAATCGGCGGGGACGAGCAGTACTTC NA TRBJ2-7 TRBV7-2 NA 13
CASSGAGAAKNIRYF TGTGCCAGCAGCGGGGCAGGGGCGGCCAAAAACATTCGGTACTTC NA TRBJ2-4 TRBV3-1 NA 15
CASSMGPQGSTDTQYF TGTGCCAGCAGCATGGGGCCACAGGGAAGCACAGATACGCAGTATTTT NA TRBJ2-3 TRBV9 few 16
CASTLTSGSYNEQFF TGTGCCAGTACCCTGACTAGCGGCTCCTACAATGAGCAGTTCTTC TRBD2 TRBJ2-1 TRBV19 NA 15
CASSQLTSAQETQYF TGTGCCAGCAGCCAACTGACTAGCGCTCAAGAGACCCAGTACTTC TRBD2 TRBJ2-5 TRBV3-1 NA 15
CASSLVASNYEQYF TGCGCCAGCAGCTTGGTAGCGAGCAATTACGAGCAGTACTTC NA TRBJ2-7 TRBV5-1 NA 14
CASSSLGQGGLNQPQHF TGTGCCAGCTCATCTCTCGGACAGGGGGGTTTGAATCAGCCCCAGCATTTT TRBD1 TRBJ1-5 TRBV18 NA 17
CSPAASSYEQYF TGCAGTCCCGCGGCGTCCTCCTACGAGCAGTACTTC NA TRBJ2-7 TRBV20-1 many 12
CASSLSVVNTEAFF TGCGCCAGCTCCCTTTCCGTAGTGAACACTGAAGCTTTCTTT NA TRBJ1-1 TRBV5-1 NA 14
CASSPYGGPYNEQFF TGTGCCAGCAGTCCCTACGGGGGCCCCTACAATGAGCAGTTCTTC NA TRBJ2-1 TRBV6-5 few 15
CASSQEQGAGSSPLHF TGTGCCAGCAGCCAAGAACAGGGGGCTGGGAGTTCACCCCTCCACTTT TRBD1 TRBJ1-6 TRBV3-1 few 16
CASSPSGGRYEQFF TGCGCCAGCAGCCCTAGCGGGGGACGGTATGAGCAGTTCTTC TRBD2 TRBJ2-1 TRBV5-1 NA 14
CASSFRDSDNEKLFF TGTGCCAGCAGCTTCCGGGACAGCGATAATGAAAAACTGTTTTTT TRBD1 TRBJ1-4 TRBV9 few 15
CASSLLTSTDTQYF TGCGCCAGCAGCTTGCTAACTAGCACAGATACGCAGTATTTT NA TRBJ2-3 TRBV5-1 many 14
CASSLDRGAYGYTF TGCGCCAGCAGCTTGGACAGGGGGGCCTATGGCTACACCTTC TRBD1 TRBJ1-2 TRBV5-1 few 14